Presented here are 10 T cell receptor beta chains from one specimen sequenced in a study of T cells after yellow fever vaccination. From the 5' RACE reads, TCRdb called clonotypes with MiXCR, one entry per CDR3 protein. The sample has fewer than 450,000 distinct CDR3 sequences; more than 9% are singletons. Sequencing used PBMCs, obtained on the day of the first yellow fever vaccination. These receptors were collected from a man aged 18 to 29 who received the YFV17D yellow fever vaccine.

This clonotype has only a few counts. The CDR3 DNA reads TGTGCCAGCTCGGGGAGAGGATACGCAGGGGGCGATACGCAGTATTTT. Its translation: CASSGRGYAGGDTQYF. The V and J genes are TRBV6-2 or TRBV6-3 and TRBJ2-3; 8 bases fit TRBD1. Germline V CDR1 and CDR2: MNHEY, SVGEGT. V gave up 8 bases and J gave up 6 bases; unmatched junction bases: 16. The CDR3 covers 16 residues.

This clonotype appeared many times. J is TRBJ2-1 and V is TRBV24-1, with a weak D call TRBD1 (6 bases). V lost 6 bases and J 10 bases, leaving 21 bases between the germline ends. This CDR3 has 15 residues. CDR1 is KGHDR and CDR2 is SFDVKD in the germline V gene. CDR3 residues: CATSTATGHRSEQFF. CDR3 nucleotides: TGTGCCACCAGTACAGCGACAGGTCATCGGAGCGAGCAGTTCTTC.

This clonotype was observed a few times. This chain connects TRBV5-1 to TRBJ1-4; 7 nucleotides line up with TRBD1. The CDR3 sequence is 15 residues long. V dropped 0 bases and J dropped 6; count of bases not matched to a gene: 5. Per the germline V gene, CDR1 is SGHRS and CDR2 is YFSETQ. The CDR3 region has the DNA TGCGCCAGCAGCTTGGCCCCAGGGGGGGATGAAAAACTGTTTTTT. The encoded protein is CASSLAPGGDEKLFF. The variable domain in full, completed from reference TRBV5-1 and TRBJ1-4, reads KAGVTQTPRYLIKTRGQQVTLSCSPISGHRSVSWYQQTPGQGLQFLFEYFSETQRNKGNFPGRFSGRQFSNSRSEMNVSTLELGDSALYLCASSLAPGGDEKLFFGSGTQLSVL.

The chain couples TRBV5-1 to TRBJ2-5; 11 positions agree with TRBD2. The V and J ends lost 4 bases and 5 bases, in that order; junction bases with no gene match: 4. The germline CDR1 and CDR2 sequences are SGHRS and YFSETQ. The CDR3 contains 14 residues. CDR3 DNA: TGCGCCAGCAGCAGTAGCGGGGGGGCTGAGACCCAGTACTTC. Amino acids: CASSSSGGAETQYF.

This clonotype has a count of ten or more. The CDR3 DNA reads TGCGCCAGCTCGGTTTCAGGCCGGGAGACCCAGTACTTC. Translating it yields CASSVSGRETQYF. The J gene is TRBJ2-5, the V gene TRBV10-2; no reliable D call. V was clipped by 8 bases and J by 5 bases, with 15 bases between them. The CDR3 is 13 amino acids. The V gene's germline CDR1 is WSHSY and CDR2 SAAADI.

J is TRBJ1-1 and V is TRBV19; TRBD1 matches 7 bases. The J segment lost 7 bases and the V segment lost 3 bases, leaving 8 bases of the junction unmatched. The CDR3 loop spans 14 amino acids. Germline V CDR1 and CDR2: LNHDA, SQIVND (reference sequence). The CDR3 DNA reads TGTGCCAGTAGTATTTTGATAGGGGGCAATGAAGCTTTCTTT. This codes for CASSILIGGNEAFF.

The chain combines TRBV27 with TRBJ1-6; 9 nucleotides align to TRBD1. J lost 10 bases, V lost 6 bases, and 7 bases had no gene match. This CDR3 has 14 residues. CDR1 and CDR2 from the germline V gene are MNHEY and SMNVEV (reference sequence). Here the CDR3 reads CASSTQGADSPLHF. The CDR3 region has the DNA TGTGCCAGCAGCACACAGGGGGCCGACTCACCCCTCCACTTT.

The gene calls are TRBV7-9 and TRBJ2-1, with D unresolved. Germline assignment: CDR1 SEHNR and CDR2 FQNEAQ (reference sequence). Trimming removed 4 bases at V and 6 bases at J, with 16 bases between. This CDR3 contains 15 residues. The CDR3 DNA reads TGTGCCAGCAGCTACCGTTCCGAGGATCTCAATGAGCAGTTCTTC. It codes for CASSYRSEDLNEQFF.

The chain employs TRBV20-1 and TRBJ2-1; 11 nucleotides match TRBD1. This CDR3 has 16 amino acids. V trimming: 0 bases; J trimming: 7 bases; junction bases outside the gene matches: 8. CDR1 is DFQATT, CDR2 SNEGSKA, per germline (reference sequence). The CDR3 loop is CSARDPDRGRGNEQFF. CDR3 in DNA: TGCAGTGCTAGAGATCCGGACAGGGGGCGCGGGAATGAGCAGTTCTTC.

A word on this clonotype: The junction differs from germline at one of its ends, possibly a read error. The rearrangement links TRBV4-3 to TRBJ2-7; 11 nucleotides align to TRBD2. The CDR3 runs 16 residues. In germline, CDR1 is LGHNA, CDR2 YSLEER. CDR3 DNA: TGCGCCAGCATCCAAACTGGGACTAGCGGTTCCTACGAGCAGTACTTC. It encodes CASIQTGTSGSYEQYF.